The sequence of this TCR beta chain was determined in a study of T cell repertoires in cytomegalovirus infection. Study-level background: CMV infection and matching HLA type were both indicated by public TCR beta signatures. The study, taken as a whole, reports: Cumulated frequencies of public TCR beta families served to identify carriers of CMV plus the relevant HLA. HLA-C-restricted CMV clonotypes gave the most frequent clonotype in two of eight donors.

This clonotype has ten or more counts. Its antigen is as yet unknown. V lost 5 bases to trimming and J lost 4 bases; unmatched junction nucleotides: 7. Germline-derived CDR1 and CDR2 are MDHEN and SYDVKM. The CDR3 loop spans 15 amino acids. TCRdb independently ran MiXCR on the reads; one entry per CDR3 protein. The sample has some 700,000 distinct CDR3 sequences, less than 40% seen once; the top ten hold about 2.8%. This TCR came from a human donor in good health (CMV status not recorded). Some clones in this sample may be carry-over from other donors' samples. Sequenced input: PBMCs. This sequence joins TRBV28 and TRBJ1-1, with TRBD1 identical over 10 bases. Here the CDR3 reads CASSGGQGRSTEAFF. In DNA, the CDR3 is TGTGCCAGCAGTGGGGGACAGGGGAGGTCCACTGAAGCTTTCTTT.